Each of the 22 T cell receptor beta chains below was sequenced from the same sample in a study of cytomegalovirus exposure and HLA in healthy donors. The primer mix had 60 Vbeta and 13 Jbeta primers. Measured with immunoSEQ multiplex PCR; TCRdb has only the in-frame clones, and not every one. The table records 100,000 or so clones, 76% of them present only once. The material sequenced was PBMCs. The receptors were gathered from a woman in her fifties or sixties in good health and CMV-seropositive.

This clone was detected only once. V gene TRBV5-1 combines with J gene TRBJ2-7; D is uncertain. V was clipped by 3 bases and J by 0 bases, with 7 bases between them. Germline V gene data show CDR1 as SGHRS and CDR2 as YFSETQ. This CDR3 has 13 amino acids. The DNA for the CDR3 is TGCGCCAGCAGCTCCGACACCTCCTACGAGCAGTACTTC. This translates into CASSSDTSYEQYF.

This clone is a singleton in its sample. The V gene is TRBV6-5, the J gene TRBJ2-5; 8 bases fit TRBD2. Germline CDR1 and CDR2: MNHEY and SVGAGI. Trimming at V came to 6 bases and at J to 0 bases, leaving 6 bases not matched to a gene. The CDR3 loop spans 15 amino acids. Here the CDR3 DNA reads TGTGCCAGCAGGAACCAACTAGCGGACCAAGAGACCCAGTACTTC. Translated: CASRNQLADQETQYF.

Only a few counts were recorded for this clone. The J gene is TRBJ1-5, the V gene TRBV18; D perhaps matches TRBD1 (6 bases). V was cut by 4 bases and J by 0 bases, with 22 bases left in between. CDR3 length equals 19 residues. Germline-derived CDR1 and CDR2 are KGHSH and LQKENI. The CDR3 loop is CASSLLSGTPTYSNQPQHF. CDR3 nucleotide sequence: TGTGCCAGCTCACTTCTTTCCGGGACACCAACCTATAGCAATCAGCCCCAGCATTTT.

This clone is a singleton in its sample. The rearrangement uses TRBV2 and TRBJ2-7; the D gene is possibly TRBD1 (6 bases). Trimming took 7 bases from V and 3 from J, leaving 19 bases between them. The CDR3 is made up of 15 amino acids. Germline values: CDR1 SNHLY, CDR2 FYNNEI. The DNA of the CDR3 is TGTGCCAGCAAATTACAGGGATCCCCTAACTACGAGCAGTACTTC. Protein sequence: CASKLQGSPNYEQYF.

This clone was observed a handful of times. V gene TRBV5-6 combines with J gene TRBJ2-2, with 7 bases that match TRBD1. This CDR3 comprises 15 residues. V gave up 4 bases and J gave up 5 bases; unmatched junction bases: 8. Germline CDR1 and CDR2: SGHDT and YYEEEE. The CDR3 protein is CASSLGQILTGELFF. The CDR3, as DNA: TGTGCCAGCAGCCTGGGACAGATCTTAACCGGGGAGCTGTTTTTT.

V gene TRBV6-5 combines with J gene TRBJ2-3, with TRBD2 identical over 7 bases. The germline gives CDR1 MNHEY, CDR2 SVGAGI. The CDR3 consists of 15 residues. J was trimmed by 2 bases and V by 6 bases; bases with no gene match: 8. CDR3 coding DNA: TGTGCCAGCAGGGATGGGGGGGGATACACAGATACGCAGTATTTT. As protein: CASRDGGGYTDTQYF.

The V gene is TRBV7-8, the J gene TRBJ2-5; 9 nucleotides line up with TRBD1. The trim removed 5 bases at V and 7 bases at J, leaving 14 bases unmatched. Germline CDR1 SGHVS, CDR2 FQNEAQ. The CDR3 has 16 amino acids. CDR3 sequence reads: CASSIPGTGKGTTQYF. The CDR3 DNA is TGTGCCAGCAGCATCCCCGGGACAGGGAAGGGCACGACCCAGTACTTC. Full variable domain (outside the CDR3, taken from reference TRBV7-8 and TRBJ2-5): GAGVSQSPRYKVAKRGQDVALRCDPISGHVSLFWYQQALGQGPEFLTYFQNEAQLDKSGLPSDRFFAERPEGSVSTLKIQRTQQEDSAVYLCASSIPGTGKGTTQYFGPGTRLLVL.

The chain carries TRBV7-2 and TRBJ2-5, with a weak D call TRBD1 (6 bases). Germline-derived CDR1 and CDR2 are SGHTA and FQGNSA. Trimming stripped 7 bases from V and 2 bases from J, with 11 bases between. This CDR3 has 13 amino acids. CDR3 sequence: CASTTGSQETQYF. DNA for the CDR3: TGTGCCAGCACTACAGGGTCTCAAGAGACCCAGTACTTC.

The CDR3, as DNA: TGTGCCTGGGGGGCGGGAGGGGTAGGGGACGCGCAGTATTTT. It is translated as CAWGAGGVGDAQYF. This rearrangement joins TRBV30 to TRBJ2-3, with 9 nucleotides matching TRBD2. The V gene end was trimmed by 5 bases and the J gene end by 10 bases; junction bases not matched to a gene: 13. The germline V gene has CDR1 GTSNPN and CDR2 SVGIG (reference sequence). The CDR3 consists of 14 residues.

Only a few counts were recorded for this clone. The chain combines TRBV5-1 with TRBJ2-1, with TRBD2 identical over 12 bases. Germline CDR1 reads SGHRS; CDR2 reads YFSETQ. The CDR3 loop spans 15 amino acids. Trimming removed 2 bases from V and 10 bases from J; junction bases left unmatched: 7. This CDR3 reads CASSLTSGGPVEQFF. CDR3 sequence (DNA): TGCGCCAGCAGCTTAACTAGCGGGGGGCCGGTGGAGCAGTTCTTC.

V gene TRBV6-4 combines with J gene TRBJ2-1; D perhaps matches TRBD2 (5 bases). The germline V gene encodes CDR1 MRHNA and CDR2 SNTAGT. V was trimmed by 0 bases and J by 0 bases, leaving 9 bases between them. The CDR3 totals 16 residues. The CDR3 bases are TGTGCCAGCAGTGACTCTCTAGCCAACTCCTACAATGAGCAGTTCTTC. It translates to CASSDSLANSYNEQFF.

The chain joins TRBV2 to TRBJ2-2, with 13 bases fitting TRBD2. Unmatched junction bases numbered 6, after V lost 8 bases and J lost 6 bases. The CDR3 spans 15 residues. Germline assignment: CDR1 SNHLY and CDR2 FYNNEI. For the CDR3, the DNA is TGTGCCAGCCTTCCCGGACTAGCGGGAGCCGGGGAGCTGTTTTTT. It yields the protein CASLPGLAGAGELFF. Filled out from reference TRBV2 and TRBJ2-2, the complete variable domain reads EPEVTQTPSHQVTQMGQEVILRCVPISNHLYFYWYRQILGQKVEFLVSFYNNEISEKSEIFDDQFSVERPDGSNFTLKIRSTKLEDSAMYFCASLPGLAGAGELFFGEGSRLTVL.

This clone was seen a few times. This rearrangement joins TRBV5-6 to TRBJ2-2; 7 nucleotides match TRBD2. CDR1 and CDR2 from the germline V gene are SGHDT and YYEEEE. The CDR3 covers 16 residues. J lost 5 bases, V lost 3 bases, and 10 bases had no gene match. The CDR3 coding sequence is TGTGCCAGCAGCTCCTTATCGGGAGGTTATACCGGGGAGCTGTTTTTT. It yields the protein CASSSLSGGYTGELFF.

The chain combines TRBV10-1 with TRBJ2-1; unclear D gene. V lost 4 bases and J 4 bases, leaving 11 bases between the germline ends. This CDR3 has 14 amino acids. Looked up from germline, CDR1 is WNHNN and CDR2 is SYGVQD (reference sequence). The DNA of the CDR3 is TGCGCCAGCAGTGTAAGTTCGAGTTACAATGAGCAGTTCTTC. It translates to CASSVSSSYNEQFF.

The chain recombines TRBV11-2 with TRBJ2-7, with a possible D match to TRBD1 (7 bases). V lost 5 bases and J lost 6, with 17 bases in between. The CDR3 is made up of 14 amino acids. The germline CDR1 and CDR2 sequences are SGHAT and FQNNGV. The CDR3 loop is CASSQRQGGGEQYF. The CDR3 nucleotides are TGTGCCAGCAGCCAGAGACAGGGAGGAGGCGAGCAGTACTTC.

The genes are TRBV19 and TRBJ1-1; tentatively, D is TRBD1 (5 bases). The CDR3 consists of 14 residues. CDR1 is LNHDA, CDR2 SQIVND, per germline (reference sequence). Trimming removed 4 bases from V and 4 bases from J, with 13 bases in between. The CDR3: CASSTGVWGTEAFF. CDR3 bases: TGTGCCAGTAGTACGGGGGTTTGGGGCACTGAAGCTTTCTTT.

The chain couples TRBV19 to TRBJ2-3, with a possible D match to TRBD2 (6 bases). V lost 2 bases and J 2 bases, leaving 14 bases between the germline ends. The CDR3 is 16 amino acids. The germline CDR1 and CDR2 sequences are LNHDA and SQIVND (reference sequence). The CDR3 nucleotides are TGTGCCAGTAGTATAACCGGGGGAGGTTACACAGATACGCAGTATTTT. This encodes CASSITGGGYTDTQYF.

The chain has TRBV5-1 and TRBJ1-6; TRBD1 agrees at 7 bases. This CDR3 comprises 14 residues. V lost 4 bases and J lost 10; bases outside the gene matches: 8. Germline V gene data show CDR1 as SGHRS and CDR2 as YFSETQ. As DNA, the CDR3 is TGCGCCAGCAGCCGCGGGACAGAGAAATCACCCCTCCACTTT. Translation gives CASSRGTEKSPLHF.

The rearrangement links TRBV10-3 to TRBJ1-1; 7 bases are shared with TRBD1. Trimming cost V 10 bases and J 0 bases; bases outside gene matches: 8. Germline V gene lookup returns CDR1 ENHRY and CDR2 SYGVKD. The CDR3 is made up of 14 amino acids. This chain's CDR3 is CATGQPTMNTEAFF. In nucleotides, the CDR3 is TGTGCCACGGGACAGCCAACCATGAACACTGAAGCTTTCTTT.

The chain is built from TRBV6-1 and TRBJ2-2; D call uncertain. Per germline, CDR1 MNHNS and CDR2 SASEGT. The CDR3 consists of 15 residues. V lost 6 bases and J 0 bases, leaving 11 bases between the germline ends. The CDR3 loop is CASSLGSSNTGELFF. The CDR3 DNA reads as TGTGCCAGCAGCCTGGGCTCTTCGAACACCGGGGAGCTGTTTTTT.

This chain links TRBV6-1 with TRBJ2-5, with TRBD1 as a possible D gene (5 bases). Germline loops: CDR1 MNHNS, CDR2 SASEGT. Trimming removed 1 base from V and 5 bases from J, with 29 bases in between. The CDR3 extends over 20 amino acids. In nucleotides, the CDR3 is TGTGCCAGCAGTGAAGGTCGCTATGGGGCCGAGACCGGTTGGCGGGAGACCCAGTACTTC. Translated, it gives CASSEGRYGAETGWRETQYF.

This clone was detected a few times. The rearrangement links TRBV5-5 to TRBJ1-1; 10 bases map to TRBD1. Germline-derived CDR1 and CDR2 are SGHKS and YYEKEE (reference sequence). This CDR3 region has 16 residues. The ends lost 0 bases at V and 0 bases at J; junction bases unmatched: 2. The CDR3 loop reads CASSLAGQGMNTEAFF. The DNA for the CDR3 is TGTGCCAGCAGCTTGGCGGGACAGGGGATGAACACTGAAGCTTTCTTT.